This T cell receptor beta chain was sequenced for a study of cytomegalovirus exposure and HLA in healthy donors. Overall study results and limits: Earlier analysis looked at TCR beta V segments, and most were productive about 87% or about 30% of the time. When a later analysis was performed, an Asian-associated ancestry cluster reportedly had fewer N-insertions than the approximately 690-donor mean.

To note about this clone: Its antigen remains unknown.

PCR employed 60 Vbeta and 13 Jbeta primers. Sequencing used immunoSEQ multiplex PCR; TCRdb keeps in-frame clones, though not all of them. The data show more than 150,000 clones, with 65% to 85% seen just once and around 1.4% held by the top ten. Germline loops: CDR1 MNHEY, CDR2 SMNVEV (reference sequence). The junction had 11 bases not matched to a gene; V was cut back by 5 bases and J by 4 bases. The CDR3 has 18 residues. The sample was PBMCs. This receptor was obtained from a girl under 18 in good health and CMV-seropositive. The V and J genes are TRBV27 and TRBJ2-3; 14 bases are a match to TRBD2. DNA of the CDR3: TGTGCCAGCAGTACAATGACTAGCGGGAGGGCCAAGTCAGATACGCAGTATTTT. Encoded protein: CASSTMTSGRAKSDTQYF.